This TCR beta chain stems from a study of glioma-infiltrating T cells. Using RNA template, CDR3s of TCR alpha and beta were amplified with iRepertoire arm-PCR. Input was 100-400 ng of tissue mRNA or PBMC total RNA. TCRdb called the multiplex PCR reads again in MiXCR, with one record for every CDR3 protein. The sample lists about 140,000 distinct CDR3 sequences; about two fifths were seen once. As for this clonotype: Its antigen is unknown. One end of the junction fails to match germline, which may point to a read error.

Findings of the study overall: Non-neoplastic patients had below-expected tissue-blood divergence, while all gliomas exceeded expectation.

Material: glioma tissue, nonneoplastic brain tissue, or PBMCs (not recorded which). This TCR was recovered from a human donor with low-grade glioma or glioblastoma, undergoing nonglioma brain surgery, or in good health (not recorded which).

The CDR3 DNA sequence: TGTGCCATCAGTGAGTCGACAGGGGACAATGAGCAGTTCTTC. As protein: CAISESTGDNEQFF. This rearrangement joins TRBV6-5 to TRBJ2-1; 8 nucleotides line up with TRBD1. CDR1 and CDR2 from the germline V gene are MNHEY and SVGAGI. This CDR3 is built from 14 residues.